A selection of T cell receptor beta chains follows, all from one sample in a study of neurological immune-mediated disorders. TCRdb reprocessed the 5' RACE reads with MiXCR, giving one entry per CDR3 protein. In the table there are 60,000 or so distinct CDR3 sequences, roughly 10% of which are singletons. Sequenced input: PBMCs. The receptors here all came from a man aged 60-69 years in good health. CDR3s include the opening cysteine and the closing phenylalanine or tryptophan. Fields, in order: clone size, J gene, D gene, V gene, CDR3 protein, CDR3 DNA. The D gene is left open where the match is weak. Clone size is stated in some rows and not others, as once, few, many or a class when expanded.

>many|TRBJ2-7|TRBD1|TRBV7-8
CASSLALPQGYEQYF
TGTGCCAGCAGCTTAGCCCTCCCACAGGGGTACGAGCAGTACTTC
>many|TRBJ1-2|.|TRBV20-1
CSAAFGYGYTF
TGCAGTGCCGCATTCGGCTATGGCTACACTTTC
>many|TRBJ2-5|.|TRBV12-3/TRBV12-4
CASRLTLGETQYF
TGTGCCAGCAGACTAACGCTAGGGGAGACCCAGTACTTC
>many|TRBJ1-5|.|TRBV20-1
CSARQLGSNQPQHF
TGCAGTGCGCGCCAATTGGGGAGCAATCAGCCCCAGCATTTT
>many|TRBJ1-5|.|TRBV12-3/TRBV12-4
CASRKQGSNQPQHF
TGTGCCAGCAGGAAACAGGGATCAAATCAGCCCCAGCATTTT
>many|TRBJ1-4|.|TRBV20-1
CSASSGTNEKLFF
TGCAGTGCTAGTAGCGGAACAAATGAAAAACTGTTTTTT
>many|TRBJ2-1|TRBD2|TRBV27
CASGRTSGGKNEQFF
TGTGCCAGCGGAAGAACTAGCGGGGGCAAAAATGAGCAGTTCTTC
>.|TRBJ1-6|.|TRBV20-1
CSTLAGANDNSPHF
TGCAGTACATTAGCGGGTGCCAACGATAATTCACCCCACTTT
>many|TRBJ1-4|.|TRBV5-1
CASSLAGQTNEKLFF
TGCGCCAGCAGCTTGGCCGGTCAGACTAATGAAAAACTGTTTTTT
>many|TRBJ1-1|TRBD1|TRBV5-1
CASSLYDRDGEAFF
TGCGCCAGCAGCCTCTACGACAGGGATGGTGAAGCTTTCTTT
>many|TRBJ2-5|TRBD1|TRBV12-3/TRBV12-4
CASSRTGGNQETQYF
TGTGCCAGCAGCCGGACAGGGGGCAACCAAGAGACCCAGTACTTC
>many|TRBJ2-5|TRBD2|TRBV20-1
CSAIPAGRRETQYF
TGCAGTGCTATCCCAGCGGGGAGGAGGGAGACCCAGTACTTC
>many|TRBJ2-7|TRBD1|TRBV5-5
CASSLGGTGSYEQYF
TGTGCCAGCAGCCTGGGCGGGACAGGATCCTACGAGCAGTACTTC